This record covers a single T cell receptor beta chain. As yet, its antigen is unknown. This sample is drawn from a study of glioma-infiltrating T cells. General observations from the study: Only very few CDR3 sequences appeared in both tissue and blood. Non-neoplastic patients had below-expected tissue-blood divergence, while all gliomas exceeded expectation.

TCR alpha and beta CDR3 regions were amplified from RNA using iRepertoire nested multiplex PCR. One-step reverse transcription and amplification started from approximately 100-400 ng of tissue mRNA or PBMC total RNA. MiXCR, applied by TCRdb to the multiplex PCR reads, yields one record per CDR3 protein. Of 15,000 to 20,000 distinct CDR3 sequences detected, about three fifths appear once; the ten largest clones hold around 42%. Germline lookup yields CDR1 LGHNA and CDR2 YSLEER. There are 16 residues in the CDR3. Germline trimming cut 4 bases from V and 3 bases from J; bases unmatched to any gene: 3. Sequenced sample: glioma tissue, nonneoplastic brain tissue, or PBMCs (not recorded which). The receptor was isolated from a human donor with low-grade glioma or glioblastoma, undergoing nonglioma brain surgery, or in good health (not recorded which). V usage is TRBV4-3 and J usage is TRBJ2-1; TRBD2 agrees at 13 bases. CDR3 loop: CASSPRLAGGYNEQFF. The CDR3 nucleotides are TGCGCCAGCAGCCCCAGACTAGCGGGAGGCTACAATGAGCAGTTCTTC.